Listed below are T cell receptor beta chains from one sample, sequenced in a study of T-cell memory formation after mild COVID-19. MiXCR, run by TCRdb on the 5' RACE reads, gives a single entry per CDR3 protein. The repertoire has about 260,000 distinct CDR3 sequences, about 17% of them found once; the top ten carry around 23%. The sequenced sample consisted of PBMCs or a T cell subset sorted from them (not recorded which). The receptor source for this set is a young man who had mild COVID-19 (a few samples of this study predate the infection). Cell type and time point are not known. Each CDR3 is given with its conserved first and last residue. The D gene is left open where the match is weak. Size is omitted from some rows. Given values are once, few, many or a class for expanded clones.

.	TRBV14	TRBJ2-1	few	CASSQGYRTRVLF	TGTGCCAGCAGCCAGGGCTATCGGACCCGCGTTCTCTTC
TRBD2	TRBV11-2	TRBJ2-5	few	CASSLAPLAGGSTQYF	TGTGCCAGCAGCTTAGCCCCCCTAGCGGGGGGGAGCACCCAGTACTTC
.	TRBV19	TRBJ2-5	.	CASSIGNQETQYF	TGTGCCAGTAGTATTGGGAACCAAGAGACCCAGTACTTC
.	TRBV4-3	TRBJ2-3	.	CASSQDMGRGPDTQYF	TGCGCCAGCAGCCAAGATATGGGTCGGGGCCCAGATACGCAGTATTTT
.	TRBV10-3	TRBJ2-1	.	CATESSGTSYNEQFF	TGTGCCACAGAAAGCTCCGGTACATCCTACAATGAGCAGTTCTTC
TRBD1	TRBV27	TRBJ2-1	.	CASSLWGRGTGSYNEQFF	TGTGCCAGCAGTTTATGGGGTCGGGGGACAGGCTCCTACAATGAGCAGTTCTTC
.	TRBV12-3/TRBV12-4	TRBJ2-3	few	CASSFASDKYTDTQYF	TGTGCCAGCAGTTTTGCTTCGGACAAGTACACAGATACGCAGTATTTT
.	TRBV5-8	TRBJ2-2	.	CASSLPPGGGTGELFF	TGTGCCAGCAGCTTGCCCCCGGGGGGCGGGACCGGGGAGCTGTTTTTT
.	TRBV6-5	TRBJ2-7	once	CASRMGVRGEQYF	TGTGCCAGCAGGATGGGGGTACGGGGCGAGCAGTACTTC
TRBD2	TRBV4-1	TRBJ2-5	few	CASSQGRAVAGEETQYF	TGCGCCAGCAGCCAAGGACGGGCGGTAGCGGGGGAAGAGACCCAGTACTTC
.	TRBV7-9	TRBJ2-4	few	CASSREPAIQYF	TGTGCCAGCAGCAGGGAGCCTGCCATTCAGTACTTC
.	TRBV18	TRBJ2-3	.	CASSRFSGAGTDTQYF	TGTGCCAGCTCACGATTCTCAGGGGCTGGAACAGATACGCAGTATTTT
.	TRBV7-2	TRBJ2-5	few	CASTDVYETQYF	TGTGCCAGCACCGATGTTTACGAGACCCAGTACTTC
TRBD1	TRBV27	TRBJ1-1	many	CASSATGGTEAFF	TGTGCCAGCAGTGCGACAGGGGGAACTGAAGCTTTCTTT
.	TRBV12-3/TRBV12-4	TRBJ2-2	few	CASSLMAGLLFF	TGTGCCAGCAGTTTAATGGCAGGGCTGCTGTTTTTT
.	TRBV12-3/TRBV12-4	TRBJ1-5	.	CASSPDGNQPQHF	TGTGCCAGCAGCCCCGACGGCAATCAGCCCCAGCATTTT
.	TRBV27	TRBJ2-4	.	CASSSASEGGIQYF	TGTGCCAGCAGTTCCGCAAGCGAGGGCGGCATTCAGTACTTC
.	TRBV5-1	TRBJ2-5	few	CASGGPYQETQYF	TGCGCCAGTGGGGGCCCGTACCAAGAGACCCAGTACTTC
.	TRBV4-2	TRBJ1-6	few	CASSPNQNSPLHF	TGTGCCAGCAGCCCTAATCAGAATTCACCCCTCCACTTT
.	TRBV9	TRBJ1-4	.	CASSAPGTEKLFF	TGTGCCAGCAGCGCCCCCGGGACCGAAAAACTGTTTTTT
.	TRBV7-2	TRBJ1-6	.	CASSRERTGSPLHF	TGTGCCAGCAGCCGGGAGAGAACGGGTTCACCCCTCCACTTT
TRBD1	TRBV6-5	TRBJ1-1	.	CASSYSGTGEAFF	TGTGCCAGCAGTTACTCGGGGACAGGTGAAGCTTTCTTT
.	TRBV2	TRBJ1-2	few	CASSDGVDYGYTF	TGTGCCAGCAGTGACGGGGTGGATTATGGCTACACCTTC
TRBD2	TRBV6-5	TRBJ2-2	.	CASSSISGGAPGELFF	TGTGCCAGCAGTTCGATTAGCGGGGGGGCCCCCGGGGAGCTGTTTTTT
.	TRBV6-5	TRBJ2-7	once	CASSYKDGLYEQYF	TGTGCCAGCAGTTACAAGGACGGACTATACGAGCAGTACTTC
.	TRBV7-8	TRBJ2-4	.	CASSPGSIAKNIQYF	TGTGCCAGCAGCCCCGGGAGTATAGCCAAAAACATTCAGTACTTC
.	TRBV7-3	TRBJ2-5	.	CASSLDQSGTQYF	TGTGCCAGCAGCCTGGACCAGTCTGGGACCCAGTACTTC
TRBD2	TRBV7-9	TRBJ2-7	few	CASSRGEGPYEQYF	TGTGCCAGCAGCCGCGGGGAGGGCCCCTACGAGCAGTACTTC
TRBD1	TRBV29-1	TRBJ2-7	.	CSVAIQGAYEQYF	TGCAGCGTTGCCATACAGGGGGCCTACGAGCAGTACTTC